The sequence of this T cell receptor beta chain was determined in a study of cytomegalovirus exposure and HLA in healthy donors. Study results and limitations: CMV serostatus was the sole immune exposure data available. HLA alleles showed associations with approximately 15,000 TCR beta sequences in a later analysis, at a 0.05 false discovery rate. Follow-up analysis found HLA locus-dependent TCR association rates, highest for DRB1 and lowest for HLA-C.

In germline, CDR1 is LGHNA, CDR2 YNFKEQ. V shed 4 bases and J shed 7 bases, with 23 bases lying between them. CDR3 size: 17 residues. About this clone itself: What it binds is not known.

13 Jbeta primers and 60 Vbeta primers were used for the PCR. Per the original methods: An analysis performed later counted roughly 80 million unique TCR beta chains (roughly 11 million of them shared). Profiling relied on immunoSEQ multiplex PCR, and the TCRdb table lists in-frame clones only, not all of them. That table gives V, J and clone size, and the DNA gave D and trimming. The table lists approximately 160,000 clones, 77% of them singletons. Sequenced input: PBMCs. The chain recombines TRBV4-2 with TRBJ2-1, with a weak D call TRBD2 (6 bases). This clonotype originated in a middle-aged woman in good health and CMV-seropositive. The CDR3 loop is CASSPGLMGGRGNEQFF. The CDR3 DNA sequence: TGTGCCAGCAGCCCGGGGCTTATGGGGGGAAGGGGTAATGAGCAGTTCTTC.